This T cell receptor (beta chain) originates from a study of T cells in localized non-small cell lung cancer. Points from the study as a whole: A median of roughly 57 clones ranked among the top 100 in tumor appeared in adjacent lung. Longer overall survival was associated with a higher density of T cells in the blood. Heterogeneity is still possible, as just one tumor region was sequenced.

The CDR3 spans 17 residues. J lost 0 bases, V lost 3 bases, and 11 bases had no gene match. Germline-derived CDR1 and CDR2 are SGHRS and YFSETQ. Sequencing used immunoSEQ multiplex PCR; TCRdb keeps in-frame clones, though not all of them. The data contain approximately 80,000 clones, around 81% of them singletons. Of note for this clone: Its specificity is not known.

The receptor's source is an older female donor with stage I lung adenocarcinoma. V gene TRBV5-1 combines with J gene TRBJ1-1, with 7 bases aligning to TRBD1. Material: peripheral blood, obtained before any cancer treatment. CDR3 nucleotide sequence: TGCGCCAGCAGCTCGGACAGGTTGCCCTTTTTGAACACTGAAGCTTTCTTT. Translation gives CASSSDRLPFLNTEAFF.